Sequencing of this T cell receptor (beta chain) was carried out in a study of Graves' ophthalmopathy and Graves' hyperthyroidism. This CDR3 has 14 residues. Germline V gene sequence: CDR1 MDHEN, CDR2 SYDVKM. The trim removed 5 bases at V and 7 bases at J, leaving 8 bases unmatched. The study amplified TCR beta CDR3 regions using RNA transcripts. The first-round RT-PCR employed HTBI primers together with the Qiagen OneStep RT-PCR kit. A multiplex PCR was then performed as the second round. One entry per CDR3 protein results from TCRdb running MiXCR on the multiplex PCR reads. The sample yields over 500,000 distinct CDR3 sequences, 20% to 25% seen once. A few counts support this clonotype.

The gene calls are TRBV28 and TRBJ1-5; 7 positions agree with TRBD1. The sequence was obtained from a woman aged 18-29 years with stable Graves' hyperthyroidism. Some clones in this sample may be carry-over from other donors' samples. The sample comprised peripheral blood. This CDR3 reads CASSLTGREQPQHF. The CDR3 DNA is TGTGCCAGCAGTCTGACAGGGAGGGAACAGCCCCAGCATTTT. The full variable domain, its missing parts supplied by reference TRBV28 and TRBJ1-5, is DVKVTQSSRYLVKRTGEKVFLECVQDMDHENMFWYRQDPGLGLRLIYFSYDVKMKEKGDIPEGYSVSREKKERFSLILESASTNQTSMYLCASSLTGREQPQHFGDGTRLSIL.